This TCR beta chain came from a study of blood T cell repertoires in COVID-19. About the study: The United States, Italy and Spain provided the acute and convalescent COVID-19 samples. T cells, B-cell-depleted T cells, or PBMCs supplied cDNA or gDNA.

Some clones are missing from TCRdb's copy, which holds only in-frame ones; the method was immunoSEQ multiplex PCR. This table holds approximately 200,000 clones, about 85% found once. The germline V gene has CDR1 MDHEN and CDR2 SYDVKM. CDR3 size: 14 residues. The V gene lost 5 bases and the J gene lost 3 bases, with 11 bases spanning the gap. The sample consisted of peripheral blood. The J gene is TRBJ1-5, the V gene TRBV28; D ambiguous. The receptor comes from a man aged 40-49 years with acute or convalescent COVID-19. CDR3: CASSIRTSNQPQHF. The CDR3 coding sequence is TGTGCCAGCAGTATTAGGACTTCCAATCAGCCCCAGCATTTT.